This T cell receptor (beta chain) was obtained from a study of identical twins (dated by TCRdb to 2016 to 2018). The study in broad terms: To test whether fetal clonotypes persist, this study deep-sequenced TCR alpha and beta repertoires from monozygotic twins, from unrelated adults of various ages, and from cord blood. Replicate twin experiments were performed at different times using different library preparation protocols to rule out contamination. The paper's findings and limits, for the study overall: Conclusions relied on cross-sectional statistical analysis, since the same donors could not be followed over many years. Invariant T cells such as MAIT and iNKT could partly confound zero-insertion analyses, although diverse VJ usage argued against such confounding for most clonotypes. Out-of-frame TCR alpha sequences shared between twins showed an excess of low generation-probability sequences compared with coincidental sharing between unrelated individuals. Abundant cord blood beta clonotypes had fewer insertions, young adult naive repertoires showed a similar but weaker trend, and memory repertoires showed no such trend. In monozygotic twins, out-of-frame TCR alpha sharing was systematically underestimated by recombination models, although the models agreed with sharing between unrelated individuals. The excess sharing between twins in beta out-of-frame sequences was weaker because fewer shared sequences reduced the signal-to-noise ratio.

Library creation used 5' RACE. For sequencing, an Illumina HiSeq 2000 was employed. Template switching introduced a universal primer binding site; the final cDNA contained a unique molecular identifier, enabling accurate counting of TCR cDNA molecules. Specific primers in the conserved constant-segment region were used to synthesize first-strand cDNA for the TCR alpha and beta chains. Each cDNA library was double barcoded, with a SMART-Mk sample barcode plus Illumina barcodes, to control for contamination. Two successive PCR steps introduced TruSeq adapter sequences along with Illumina sample barcodes. Sequencing of the TCR alpha and beta cDNA libraries was done on the Illumina HiSeq platform using custom primers. The paper's processing steps were these. MiGEC processed the raw reads to extract unique molecular identifiers, while MiXCR was used to determine the CDR3 positions. For each individual, recombination models were inferred using an EM algorithm with the repgenHMM and IGoR tools. Shared clonotypes were analyzed with the tcR package in R, and sharing was normalized by the product of cloneset sizes. To study raw recombination free of thymic and clonal selection effects, out-of-frame nonproductive sequences were analyzed. TCRdb itself trimmed the public reads at Q25 with fastp, ran MiXCR and retained productive beta chains. Rows matching on CDR3 protein sequence are summarized as one entry with the most common DNA and genes. The V and J calls and clone size are TCRdb's, not the authors'. The sample includes a few hundred thousand distinct CDR3 sequences, with roughly 18% observed a single time. The ten top clones hold 9% to 15% of the sample.

The junction shows trimming of 0 bases on V and 2 bases on J, plus 11 bases between the germline ends. The CDR3 runs 15 amino acids, cysteine and phenylalanine included. Only CDR3 DNA remains: 45 bases, in frame from the first base. The germline V gene yields MGHRA for CDR1 and YSYEKL for CDR2. Every donor in the study was a healthy Caucasian. The study also sequenced three unrelated non-twin adults: a male aged 18 to 30, a male aged 50 to 60 and a female aged 50 to 60. Using Miltenyi CD45RO+ enrichment and human naive T-cell isolation kits, memory (CD45RO+) and naive T cells were isolated from PBMC. Turning to this clonotype: Its recognized antigen is unknown. Base qualities are not at hand, and no much larger clone is one base apart.

The chain joins TRBV4-1 to TRBJ2-7; possibly the D gene is TRBD1, per 5 matching bases. The sample consisted of naive T cells sorted from blood. Per the publication, the cell subset or site label means: cells isolated with a human naive T-cell isolation kit. This receptor was obtained from a man aged 45-60 years in good health. The base sequence is TGCGCCAGCAGCCAAGATATCGACAGAGCCTACGAGCAGTACTTC. Its product reads: CASSQDIDRAYEQYF.